This TCR beta chain was sequenced during a study of T cells after yellow fever vaccination. Study-level background: Low-cell-number fractions were prepared with SMART-Seq v4 Ultra Low Input. General study points: The secondary response showed a weaker magnitude and a faster peak, day 5 versus 15.

This CDR3 spans 13 amino acids. Germline V gives CDR1 MNHEY, CDR2 SVGEGT. With 1 base removed from V and 3 bases from J, the gap between germline ends came to 7 bases. As to this clonotype: Its antigen is not known.

For TCR, cDNA came from 5'RACE template switching, which added a universal primer site and UMIs. TCRdb itself ran the 5' RACE reads through MiXCR, one entry per CDR3 protein. The data contain over 300,000 distinct CDR3 sequences, around 7% of them seen just once; the ten biggest clones take up 18%. The chain joins TRBV6-2 or TRBV6-3 to TRBJ2-7; the D is unclear. The sequences come from PBMCs, collected 45 days after the first yellow fever vaccination. This receptor was identified in a young man who received the YFV17D yellow fever vaccine. CDR3 protein: CASSYLRVYEQYV. The CDR3 DNA is TGTGCCAGCAGTTACTTAAGGGTCTACGAGCAGTACGTC.